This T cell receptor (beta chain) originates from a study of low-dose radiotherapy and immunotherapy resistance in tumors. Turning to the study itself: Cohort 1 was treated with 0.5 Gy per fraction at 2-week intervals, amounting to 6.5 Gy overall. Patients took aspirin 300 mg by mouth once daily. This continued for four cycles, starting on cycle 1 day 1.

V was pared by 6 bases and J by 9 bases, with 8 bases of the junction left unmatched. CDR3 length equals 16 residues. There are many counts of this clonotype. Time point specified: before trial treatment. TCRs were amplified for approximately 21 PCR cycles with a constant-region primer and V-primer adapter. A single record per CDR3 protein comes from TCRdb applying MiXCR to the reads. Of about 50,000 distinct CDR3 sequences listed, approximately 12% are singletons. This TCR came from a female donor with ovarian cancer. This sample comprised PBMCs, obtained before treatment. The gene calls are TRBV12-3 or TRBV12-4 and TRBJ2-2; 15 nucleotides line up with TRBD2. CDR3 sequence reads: CASSPGLAGGSRELFF. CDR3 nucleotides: TGTGCCAGCAGCCCCGGACTAGCGGGAGGGAGTCGGGAGCTGTTTTTT.